This passage covers 20 T cell receptor beta chains from one sample sequenced in a study of CD8+CD57+ T cells in acquired aplastic anemia. CDR3 and TCR beta VDJ profiling relied on a genomic DNA template. In TCRdb, the reads were re-called with MiXCR into one record per CDR3 protein. The sample lists hundreds of thousands of distinct CDR3 sequences; about a third were seen once. Patients chosen for sequencing had CD8+CD57+ cells that had expanded, as shown by flow cytometry. The sample was sorted CD4+, CD8+, or CD8+CD57+ T cells (not recorded which) from PBMCs. These receptors all stem from a human donor with aplastic anemia.

The table lists this clonotype with many counts. The CDR3 here is CASSGGRSNEKLFF. The DNA of the CDR3 is TGTGCCAGCAGTGGTGGACGGAGCAATGAAAAACTGTTTTTT. The V and J genes are TRBV25-1 and TRBJ1-4; D gene unclear. Between the trimmed V and J ends, which lost 4 bases and 5 bases, there was a span of 11 bases. The CDR3 loop spans 14 amino acids. Per the germline V gene, CDR1 is MGHDK and CDR2 is SYGVNS.

This clonotype was counted at least ten times. The V gene is TRBV4-1, the J gene TRBJ2-7, with D perhaps matching TRBD1 (5 bases). The CDR3 contains 14 residues. V was pared by 4 bases and J by 4 bases, with 14 bases between. Germline lookup yields CDR1 MGHRA and CDR2 YSYEKL. CDR3 in amino acids: CASSPLQVPYEQYF. The CDR3 DNA sequence: TGCGCCAGCAGCCCCTTACAGGTCCCTTACGAGCAGTACTTC.

The chain combines TRBV20-1 with TRBJ2-7; perhaps TRBD2 as D (5 bases). Near its end, the DNA agrees better with TRBJ2-5, so the J call may be wrong. Germline CDR1 reads DFQATT; CDR2 reads SNEGSKA (reference sequence). The CDR3 is made up of 14 amino acids. The CDR3 reads CSAISAGGGETQYF. The CDR3 DNA reads as TGCAGTGCCATCTCGGCTGGAGGTGGGGAGACCCAGTACTTC.

The chain joins TRBV7-3 to TRBJ2-3, with TRBD2 identical over 7 bases. This CDR3 comprises 15 residues. The V gene end was trimmed by 4 bases and the J gene end by 4 bases; junction bases not matched to a gene: 8. CDR1 and CDR2 from the germline V gene are SGHTA and FQGTGA. The DNA for the CDR3 is TGTGCCAGCAGCTCAACTTTTGGGGGGGCAGATACGCAGTATTTT. This translates into CASSSTFGGADTQYF.

This clonotype was counted ten times or more. V gene TRBV13 combines with J gene TRBJ2-1; 8 nucleotides agree with TRBD2. Trimming cost V 6 bases and J 7 bases; bases outside gene matches: 2. This CDR3 has 12 residues. Germline assignment: CDR1 PRHDT and CDR2 FYEKMQ (reference sequence). The CDR3 coding sequence is TGTGCCAGCAGTCCTAGCGGGAATGAGCAGTTCTTC. Translating it yields CASSPSGNEQFF.

This clonotype was observed at least ten times. The chain links TRBV29-1 to TRBJ1-4; tentative D call: TRBD1 (5 bases). The length of the CDR3 is 13 residues. Germline V gene lookup returns CDR1 SQVTM and CDR2 ANQGSEA. The DNA for the CDR3 is TGCAGTGCCTCACTAGGGGCTAATGAAAAACTGTTTTTT. It encodes CSASLGANEKLFF.

The rearrangement joins TRBV7-3 to TRBJ2-2, with D possibly TRBD2 on 6 matching bases. This CDR3 contains 15 residues. The V end lost 4 bases, the J end lost 5 bases, and 14 bases lay between the germline ends. The germline V gene has CDR1 SGHTA and CDR2 FQGTGA. The CDR3 sequence: CASSSGTPETGELFF. For the CDR3, the DNA is TGTGCCAGCAGCTCCGGGACTCCTGAAACCGGGGAGCTGTTTTTT.

The chain carries TRBV12-3 or TRBV12-4 and TRBJ2-6; D possibly corresponds to TRBD2 (5 bases). This CDR3 has 17 residues. V was shortened by 3 bases and J by 0 bases, with 12 bases between the two germline ends. The CDR3 loop is CASSFFSGGSGANVLTF. DNA of the CDR3: TGTGCCAGCAGTTTTTTTAGTGGAGGCTCTGGGGCCAACGTCCTGACTTTC.

V usage is TRBV12-3 or TRBV12-4 and J usage is TRBJ1-1, with D perhaps TRBD1 (5 bases). This CDR3 is built from 14 residues. V was shortened by 6 bases and J by 11 bases, with 22 bases between the two germline ends. The CDR3 sequence is CASRVRDPLSEAFF. The CDR3 coding sequence is TGTGCCAGCAGAGTGAGGGACCCCCTAAGTGAGGCTTTCTTT.

This clonotype was counted many times. The V gene is TRBV20-1, the J gene TRBJ1-6, with TRBD1 as a possible D gene (5 bases). Looked up from germline, CDR1 is DFQATT and CDR2 is SNEGSKA (reference sequence). The V end was cut by 3 bases, the J end by 8 bases, with 11 bases between. The CDR3 spans 13 residues. The CDR3 loop is CSASGTADSPLHF. DNA for the CDR3: TGCAGTGCTAGCGGGACCGCGGATTCACCCCTCCACTTT.

V and J are TRBV11-2 and TRBJ2-4, with 10 nucleotides matching TRBD2. CDR3 length: 18 amino acids. V was pared by 7 bases and J by 0 bases, with 12 bases of the junction left unmatched. Germline lookup yields CDR1 SGHAT and CDR2 FQNNGV. CDR3 DNA sequence: TGTGCCAGCATTTCGGGACTAGCGAGATTGACAGCCAAAAACATTCAGTACTTC. Translating gives CASISGLARLTAKNIQYF.

This sequence joins TRBV7-2 and TRBJ1-1, with D perhaps TRBD1 (6 bases). The CDR3 totals 14 residues. Germline CDR1 is SGHTA and CDR2 is FQGNSA. V was cut by 1 base and J by 5 bases, with 11 bases left in between. In DNA form, the CDR3 reads TGTGCCAGCAGCTTAGACAGGGTCAAGACTGAAGCTTTCTTT. Encoded protein: CASSLDRVKTEAFF. Drawing the rest from reference TRBV7-2 and TRBJ1-1, the complete variable domain is GAGVSQSPSNKVTEKGKDVELRCDPISGHTALYWYRQSLGQGLEFLIYFQGNSAPDKSGLPSDRFSAERTGGSVSTLTIQRTQQEDSAVYLCASSLDRVKTEAFFGQGTRLTVV.

Turning to this clonotype: A much larger clone sits a single nucleotide away, making a read error possible. A read error is likely, as this CDR3 ends without the conserved phenylalanine or tryptophan. The chain is built from TRBV6-8 and TRBJ1-2; no firm D call. V was clipped by 6 bases and J by 8 bases, with 28 bases between them. The CDR3 totals 17 residues. CDR1 and CDR2 from the germline V gene are MNHGY and SAAAGT. The CDR3 here is CASSWAGLSYLSIGYTL. The CDR3 coding sequence is TGTGCCAGCAGCTGGGCCGGACTGAGCTACCTTTCTATCGGCTACACCCTC.

V usage is TRBV10-2 and J usage is TRBJ2-7; D gene ambiguous. The V gene's germline CDR1 is WSHSY and CDR2 SAAADI. CDR3 length equals 15 residues. V lost 4 bases and J 3 bases, leaving 16 bases between the germline ends. CDR3 sequence (DNA): TGCGCCAGCAGTGGACGGCAGGTGCCCAACTACGAGCAGTACTTC. Translated, it gives CASSGRQVPNYEQYF.

The sample holds many counts of this clonotype. V usage is TRBV6-1 and J usage is TRBJ1-2; TRBD1 matches at 8 bases. V lost 5 bases, J lost 4 bases, and 6 bases stayed unmatched. Germline lookup yields CDR1 MNHNS and CDR2 SASEGT. The CDR3 is made up of 14 amino acids. The CDR3 sequence is CASSPNRGGYGYTF. The CDR3 DNA is TGTGCCAGCAGTCCCAACAGGGGGGGCTATGGCTACACCTTC.

V gene TRBV4-2 combines with J gene TRBJ2-7; D is possibly TRBD2 (6 bases). The CDR3 covers 15 residues. Trimming left V 1 base short and J 0 bases short, with 10 bases between. Germline V gene lookup returns CDR1 LGHNA and CDR2 YNFKEQ. In nucleotides, the CDR3 is TGTGCCAGCAGCCAAGGGGACTTAAGCTCCTACGAGCAGTACTTC. Protein sequence: CASSQGDLSSYEQYF.

V and J are TRBV30 and TRBJ1-5; no firm D call. V was clipped by 3 bases and J by 9 bases, with 9 bases between them. CDR3 length: 11 amino acids. Germline V gene lookup returns CDR1 GTSNPN and CDR2 SVGIG (reference sequence). This CDR3 is CAWSFQGPQHF. CDR3 nucleotides: TGTGCCTGGAGCTTTCAAGGGCCCCAGCATTTT.

This clonotype was found many times. V gene TRBV20-1 combines with J gene TRBJ2-2; unclear D gene. Germline V gives CDR1 DFQATT, CDR2 SNEGSKA (reference sequence). Trimming removed 6 bases from V and 0 bases from J, with 11 bases in between. This CDR3 has 14 amino acids. The CDR3 reads CSASTPTNTGELFF. The CDR3 coding sequence is TGCAGTGCCTCCACTCCGACGAACACCGGGGAGCTGTTTTTT.

This clonotype was seen many times. V and J are TRBV19 and TRBJ1-2, with D unclear. The CDR3 spans 14 residues. Germline V gene sequence: CDR1 LNHDA, CDR2 SQIVND (reference sequence). V lost 6 bases and J lost 1, with 12 bases in between. The CDR3 sequence: CASRTTPDNYGYTF. DNA for the CDR3: TGTGCCAGTAGAACGACACCAGATAACTATGGCTACACCTTC.

For this clonotype: This may be a read error: a much more frequent sequence differs by one nucleotide. The rearrangement links TRBV9 to TRBJ2-2; D may be TRBD2 (5 bases). Per germline, CDR1 SGDLS and CDR2 YYNGEE. The CDR3 length is 14 residues. The CDR3 is CASSVQWNTGEPFF. The CDR3 DNA reads TGTGCCAGCAGCGTCCAGTGGAACACCGGGGAGCCGTTTTTT.